The T cell receptor beta chain under discussion was sequenced for a study of blood T cell repertoires in COVID-19. The overall study: Both acute and convalescent COVID-19 samples were obtained from the United States, Italy and Spain.

V lost 0 bases and J lost 1, with 19 bases in between. The CDR3 spans 18 residues. The germline V gene has CDR1 KGHSH and CDR2 LQKENI. Some clones are missing from TCRdb's copy, which holds only in-frame ones; the method was immunoSEQ multiplex PCR. This table has roughly 130,000 clones, 88% appearing once. The rearrangement joins TRBV18 to TRBJ2-7; a weak D match, TRBD1 (6 bases). Input material: peripheral blood. The receptor was isolated from a human donor with COVID-19, enrolled during active disease. The donor label of this sample is uncertain. The DNA for the CDR3 is TGTGCCAGCTCACCACCTCGTGCAGGGGACCTAGCATCCTACGAGCAGTACTTC. Amino acid sequence: CASSPPRAGDLASYEQYF.